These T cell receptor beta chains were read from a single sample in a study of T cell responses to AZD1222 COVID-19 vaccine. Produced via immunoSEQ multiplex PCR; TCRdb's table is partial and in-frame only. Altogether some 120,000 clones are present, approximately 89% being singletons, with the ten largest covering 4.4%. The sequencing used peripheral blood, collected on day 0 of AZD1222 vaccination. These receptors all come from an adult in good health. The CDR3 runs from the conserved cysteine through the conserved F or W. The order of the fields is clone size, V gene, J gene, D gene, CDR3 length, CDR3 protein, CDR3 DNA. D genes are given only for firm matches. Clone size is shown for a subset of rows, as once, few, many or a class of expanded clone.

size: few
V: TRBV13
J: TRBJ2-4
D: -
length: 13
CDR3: CASSLAQAGIQYF
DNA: TGTGCCAGCAGCTTAGCCCAGGCGGGAATTCAGTACTTC

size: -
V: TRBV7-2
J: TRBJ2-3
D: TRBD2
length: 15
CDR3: CASSLWLAATDTQYF
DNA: TGTGCCAGCAGCTTATGGCTAGCGGCCACAGATACGCAGTATTTT

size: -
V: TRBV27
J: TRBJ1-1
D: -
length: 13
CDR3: CASSRGGFPEAFF
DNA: TGTGCCAGCAGTCGGGGGGGGTTCCCCGAAGCTTTCTTT

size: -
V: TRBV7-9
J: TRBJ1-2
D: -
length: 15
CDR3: CASSVKGFLDYGYTF
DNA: TGTGCCAGCAGCGTTAAAGGGTTCCTTGACTATGGCTACACCTTC

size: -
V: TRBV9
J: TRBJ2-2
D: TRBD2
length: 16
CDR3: CASSVGGSLNTGELFF
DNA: TGTGCCAGCAGCGTGGGGGGGTCCCTGAACACCGGGGAGCTGTTTTTT

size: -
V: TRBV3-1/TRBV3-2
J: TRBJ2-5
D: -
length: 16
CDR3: CASSQPQGRVVETQYF
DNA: TGTGCCAGCAGCCAACCCCAGGGTAGGGTCGTCGAGACCCAGTACTTC

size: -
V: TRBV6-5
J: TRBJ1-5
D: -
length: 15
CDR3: CASSYINGANQPQHF
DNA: TGTGCCAGCAGTTATATAAACGGAGCCAATCAGCCCCAGCATTTT

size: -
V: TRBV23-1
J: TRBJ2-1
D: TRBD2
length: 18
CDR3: CASSHSFLASGNWSEQFF
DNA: TGCGCCAGCAGTCACAGTTTTCTGGCTAGCGGGAATTGGAGTGAGCAGTTCTTC

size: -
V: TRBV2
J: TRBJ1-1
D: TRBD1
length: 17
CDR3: CASSGRWTGTTNTEAFF
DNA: TGTGCCAGCAGTGGCCGTTGGACAGGGACAACGAACACTGAAGCTTTCTTT

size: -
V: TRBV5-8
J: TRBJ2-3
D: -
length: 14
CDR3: CASSLSVHGDTQYF
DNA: TGTGCCAGCAGCTTGTCCGTCCATGGGGATACGCAGTATTTT

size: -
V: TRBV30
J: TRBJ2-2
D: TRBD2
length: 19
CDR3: CAWSVLMTSGARGTGELFF
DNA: TGTGCCTGGAGTGTACTAATGACTAGCGGGGCTCGTGGCACCGGGGAGCTGTTTTTT

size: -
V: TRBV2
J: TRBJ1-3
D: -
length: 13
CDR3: CASIAGAGNTIYF
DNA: TGTGCCAGCATTGCGGGCGCTGGAAACACCATATATTTT

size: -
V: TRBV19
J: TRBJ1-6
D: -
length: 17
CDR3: CASSTDPSGTNNSPLHF
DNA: TGTGCCAGTAGTACAGACCCCTCCGGGACAAATAATTCACCCCTCCACTTT

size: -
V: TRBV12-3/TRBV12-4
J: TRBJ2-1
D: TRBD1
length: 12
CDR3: CASRDRENEQFF
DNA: TGTGCCAGCAGGGACAGGGAAAATGAGCAGTTCTTC

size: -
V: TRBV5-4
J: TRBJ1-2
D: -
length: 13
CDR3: CASSLQGNYGYTF
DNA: TGTGCCAGCAGTTTACAGGGAAACTATGGCTACACCTTC

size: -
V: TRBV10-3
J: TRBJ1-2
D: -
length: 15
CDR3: CAISDSRGPDYGYTF
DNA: TGTGCCATCAGTGATTCGCGGGGTCCAGACTATGGCTACACCTTC

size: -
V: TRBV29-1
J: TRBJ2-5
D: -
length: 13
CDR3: CSATPIIGETQYF
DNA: TGCAGCGCCACGCCTATTATAGGAGAGACCCAGTACTTC

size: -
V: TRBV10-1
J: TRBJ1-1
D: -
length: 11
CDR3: CASSDATEAFF
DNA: TGCGCCAGCAGTGACGCGACTGAAGCTTTCTTT

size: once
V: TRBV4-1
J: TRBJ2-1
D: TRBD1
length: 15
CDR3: CASSQDQTGMNEQFF
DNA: TGCGCCAGCAGCCAGGATCAGACAGGGATGAATGAGCAGTTCTTC

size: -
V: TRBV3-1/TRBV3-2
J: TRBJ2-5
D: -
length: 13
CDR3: CASSFSGQETQYF
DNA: TGTGCCAGCAGCTTTAGCGGACAAGAGACCCAGTACTTC

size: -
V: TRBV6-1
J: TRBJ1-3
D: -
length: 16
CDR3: CASSEAWGGGGNTIYF
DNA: TGTGCCAGCAGTGAAGCCTGGGGGGGCGGTGGAAACACCATATATTTT

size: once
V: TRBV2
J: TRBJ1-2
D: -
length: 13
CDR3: CASKPRGGDGYTF
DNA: TGTGCCAGCAAACCTCGCGGGGGCGATGGCTACACCTTC

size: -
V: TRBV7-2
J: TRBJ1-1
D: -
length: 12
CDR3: CASSLGPGEAFF
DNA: TGTGCCAGCAGCTTAGGGCCGGGGGAAGCTTTCTTT

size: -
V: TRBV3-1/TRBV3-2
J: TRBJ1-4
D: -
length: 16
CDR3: CASSMATSRDYEKLFF
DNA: TGTGCCAGCAGTATGGCGACATCCCGGGATTATGAAAAACTGTTTTTT

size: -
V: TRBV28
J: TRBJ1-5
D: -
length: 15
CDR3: CASSLPRGSNQPQHF
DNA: TGTGCCAGCAGCCTCCCCAGGGGTAGCAATCAGCCCCAGCATTTT

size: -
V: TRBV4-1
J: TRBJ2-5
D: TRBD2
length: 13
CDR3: CASSPSGSETQYF
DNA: TGCGCCAGCAGCCCTAGCGGGAGTGAGACCCAGTACTTC

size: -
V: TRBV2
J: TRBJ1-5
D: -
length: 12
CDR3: CASKSRDQPQHF
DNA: TGTGCCAGCAAGAGCAGGGATCAGCCCCAGCATTTT

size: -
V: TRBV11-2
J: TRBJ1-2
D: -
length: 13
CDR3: CASSLDGSYGYTF
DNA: TGTGCCAGCAGCTTAGACGGGAGCTATGGCTACACCTTC

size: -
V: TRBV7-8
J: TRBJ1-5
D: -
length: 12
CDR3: CASSLGNQPQHF
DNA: TGTGCCAGCAGCTTGGGTAATCAGCCCCAGCATTTT

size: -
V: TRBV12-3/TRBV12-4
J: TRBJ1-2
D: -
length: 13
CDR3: CASCPDSNYGYTF
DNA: TGTGCCAGCTGCCCGGACAGTAACTATGGCTACACCTTC

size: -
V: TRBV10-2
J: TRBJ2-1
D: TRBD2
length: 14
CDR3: CASKSGGANNEQFF
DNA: TGCGCCAGTAAGTCGGGAGGGGCGAACAATGAGCAGTTCTTC

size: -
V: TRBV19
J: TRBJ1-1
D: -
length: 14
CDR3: CASSPRAEWTEAFF
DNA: TGTGCCAGTAGTCCCCGGGCCGAATGGACTGAAGCTTTCTTT

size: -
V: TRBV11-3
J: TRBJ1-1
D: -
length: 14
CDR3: CASNPSEENTEAFF
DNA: TGTGCCAGCAATCCGTCGGAGGAGAACACTGAAGCTTTCTTT

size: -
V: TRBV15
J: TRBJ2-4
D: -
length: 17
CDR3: CATSSYAGTQIKNIQYF
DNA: TGTGCCACCAGCTCCTACGCCGGGACACAAATAAAAAACATTCAGTACTTC

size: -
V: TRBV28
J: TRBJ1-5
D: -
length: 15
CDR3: CASSFPQRPYQPQHF
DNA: TGTGCCAGCAGTTTCCCCCAAAGGCCTTATCAGCCCCAGCATTTT

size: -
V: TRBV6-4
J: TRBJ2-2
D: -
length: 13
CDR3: CASRGGLTGELFF
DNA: TGTGCCAGCAGGGGGGGCCTTACCGGGGAGCTGTTTTTT

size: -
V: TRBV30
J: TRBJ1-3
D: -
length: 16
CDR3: CAWNAKSAGDGNTIYF
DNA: TGTGCCTGGAACGCAAAATCCGCAGGGGATGGAAACACCATATATTTT

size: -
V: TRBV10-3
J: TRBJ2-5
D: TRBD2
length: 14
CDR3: CAISDHGRQETQYF
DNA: TGTGCCATCAGTGATCACGGGAGGCAAGAGACCCAGTACTTC

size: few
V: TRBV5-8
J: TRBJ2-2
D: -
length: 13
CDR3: CASSRVGTGELFF
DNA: TGTGCCAGCAGCCGGGTCGGGACCGGGGAGCTGTTTTTT

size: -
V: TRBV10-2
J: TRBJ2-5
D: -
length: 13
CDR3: CASRFQYQETQYF
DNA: TGCGCCAGCAGATTCCAGTACCAAGAGACCCAGTACTTC

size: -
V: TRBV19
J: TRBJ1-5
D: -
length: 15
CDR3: CASSIGGYSNQPQHF
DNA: TGTGCCAGTAGTATAGGGGGATATAGCAATCAGCCCCAGCATTTT

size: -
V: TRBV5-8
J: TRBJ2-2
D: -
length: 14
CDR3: CASSFSVNTGELFF
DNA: TGTGCCAGCAGCTTTAGCGTTAACACCGGGGAGCTGTTTTTT

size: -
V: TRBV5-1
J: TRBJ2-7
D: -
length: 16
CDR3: CASKGLPTTGSYEQYF
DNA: TGCGCCAGCAAGGGTTTACCAACGACAGGCTCCTACGAGCAGTACTTC

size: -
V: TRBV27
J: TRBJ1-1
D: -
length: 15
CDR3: CASSLFGGPNTEAFF
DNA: TGTGCCAGCAGTTTATTCGGGGGCCCAAACACTGAAGCTTTCTTT

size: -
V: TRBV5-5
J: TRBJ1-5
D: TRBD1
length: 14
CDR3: CASSTGQGNQPQHF
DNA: TGTGCCAGCAGCACGGGACAGGGGAATCAGCCCCAGCATTTT

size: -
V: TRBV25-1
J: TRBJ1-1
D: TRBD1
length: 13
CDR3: CASRRQGGTEAFF
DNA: TGTGCCAGCAGAAGACAGGGGGGCACTGAAGCTTTCTTT

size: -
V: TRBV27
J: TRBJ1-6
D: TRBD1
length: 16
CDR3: CASSATGGFNNSPLHF
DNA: TGTGCCAGCAGTGCTACAGGGGGCTTTAATAATTCACCCCTCCACTTT

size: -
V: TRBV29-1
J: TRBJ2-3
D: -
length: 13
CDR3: CSVHGMSTDTQYF
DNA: TGCAGCGTTCACGGGATGAGCACAGATACGCAGTATTTT

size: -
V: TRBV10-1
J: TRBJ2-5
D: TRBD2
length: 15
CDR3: CASSSGTSGQETQYF
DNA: TGCGCCAGCAGCTCCGGGACTAGCGGACAAGAGACCCAGTACTTC

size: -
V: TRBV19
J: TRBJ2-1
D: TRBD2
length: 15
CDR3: CASRQTSGRDNEQFF
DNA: TGTGCCAGTAGGCAGACTAGCGGGAGGGACAATGAGCAGTTCTTC